This entry lists 23 T cell receptor beta chains sequenced from one sample in a study of cytomegalovirus exposure and HLA in healthy donors. Amplification used 60 Vbeta primers and 13 Jbeta primers. TCRdb keeps only in-frame clones here, not all; method: immunoSEQ multiplex PCR. Of 140,000 or so clones in the sample, 65% to 90% are singletons; the top ten hold 1.2%. Sequencing used PBMCs. All receptors come from a female donor in good health and CMV-seronegative.

This sequence joins TRBV19 and TRBJ2-1; 13 bases agree with TRBD2. CDR3 length equals 17 residues. V shed 3 bases, J shed 8 bases, and the junction held 10 bases outside the gene matches. Per the germline V gene, CDR1 is LNHDA and CDR2 is SQIVND (reference sequence). The CDR3 DNA sequence: TGTGCCAGTAGTATGGCCGGGACTAGCGGGATTCTGTATGAGCAGTTCTTC. As protein: CASSMAGTSGILYEQFF. The entire variable domain, with the rest obtained from reference TRBV19 and TRBJ2-1, is as follows: DGGITQSPKYLFRKEGQNVTLSCEQNLNHDAMYWYRQDPGQGLRLIYYSQIVNDFQKGDIAEGYSVSREKKESFPLTVTSAQKNPTAFYLCASSMAGTSGILYEQFFGPGTRLTVL.

The V and J genes are TRBV28 and TRBJ1-4; maybe TRBD1 (5 bases). The CDR3 covers 13 residues. Germline CDR1 is MDHEN and CDR2 is SYDVKM. The V gene lost 4 bases and the J gene lost 5 bases, with 8 bases spanning the gap. The CDR3 DNA sequence: TGTGCCAGCAGTTCGGACACAAATGAAAAACTGTTTTTT. This codes for CASSSDTNEKLFF.

The gene calls are TRBV29-1 and TRBJ1-1; TRBD1 is a possible D gene (6 bases). Germline V CDR1 and CDR2: SQVTM, ANQGSEA. Trimming pared 7 bases from V and 1 base from J, leaving 37 bases between. The CDR3 loop spans 21 amino acids. The CDR3 DNA reads TGCAGCGCTGATAGGCAAAGACCGTTGTATCCGGGACACCAGACGAACACTGAAGCTTTCTTT. It is translated as CSADRQRPLYPGHQTNTEAFF.

V is TRBV28 and J is TRBJ2-7, with D possibly matching TRBD1 (5 bases). This CDR3 contains 15 residues. The germline V and J ends were trimmed by 7 bases and 2 bases, with 18 bases remaining between them. The germline V gene encodes CDR1 MDHEN and CDR2 SYDVKM. The CDR3 loop is CASTSVGVKAYEQYF. CDR3 nucleotides: TGTGCCAGCACCTCTGTAGGGGTAAAGGCCTACGAGCAGTACTTC. The variable domain in full, with the rest retrieved from reference TRBV28 and TRBJ2-7, is DVKVTQSSRYLVKRTGEKVFLECVQDMDHENMFWYRQDPGLGLRLIYFSYDVKMKEKGDIPEGYSVSREKKERFSLILESASTNQTSMYLCASTSVGVKAYEQYFGPGTRLTVT.

The chain joins TRBV5-6 to TRBJ2-7, with D perhaps matching TRBD2 (7 bases). The V end lost 3 bases, the J end lost 3 bases, and 10 bases lay between the germline ends. Germline values: CDR1 SGHDT, CDR2 YYEEEE. CDR3 size: 13 residues. This chain's CDR3 is CASSWGGHYEQYF. In DNA form, the CDR3 reads TGTGCCAGCAGCTGGGGGGGACACTACGAGCAGTACTTC.

J is TRBJ2-7 and V is TRBV27, with D perhaps TRBD1 (6 bases). Trimming removed 5 bases from V and 2 bases from J, with 16 bases in between. CDR1 is MNHEY, CDR2 SMNVEV, per germline (reference sequence). The CDR3 is made up of 15 amino acids. CDR3 sequence reads: CASSRGTTTTYEQYF. As DNA, the CDR3 is TGTGCCAGCAGTAGGGGGACGACAACAACCTACGAGCAGTACTTC.

The rearrangement uses TRBV29-1 and TRBJ1-3, with TRBD1 matching over 8 bases. This CDR3 is 13 amino acids long. Germline trimming cut 3 bases from V and 6 bases from J; bases unmatched to any gene: 4. Germline-derived CDR1 and CDR2 are SQVTM and ANQGSEA. The CDR3 DNA is TGCAGCGTTGAGGCAGGGGGCACAAACACCATATATTTT. Translated, it gives CSVEAGGTNTIYF. Looking up the rest from reference TRBV29-1 and TRBJ1-3 gives the full variable domain: SAVISQKPSRDICQRGTSLTIQCQVDSQVTMMFWYRQQPGQSLTLIATANQGSEATYESGFVIDKFPISRPNLTFSTLTVSNMSPEDSSIYLCSVEAGGTNTIYFGEGSWLTVV.

The rearrangement links TRBV19 to TRBJ2-2, with 8 positions matching TRBD2. Germline values: CDR1 LNHDA, CDR2 SQIVND (reference sequence). The CDR3 sequence is 16 residues long. Germline trimming cut 3 bases from V and 1 base from J; bases unmatched to any gene: 4. CDR3 nucleotide sequence: TGTGCCAGTAGTATCGGTCTAGCGGGGAACACCGGGGAGCTGTTTTTT. This encodes CASSIGLAGNTGELFF.

The rearrangement joins TRBV11-3 to TRBJ2-3; 9 bases match TRBD2. V shed 5 bases and J 0 bases; nucleotides not matched to a gene: 6. Germline V CDR1 and CDR2: SGHNT, YENEEA. The CDR3 is 16 residues long. CDR3 bases: TGTGCCAGCAGCCTCAGCCTAGCGGGAAGCACAGATACGCAGTATTTT. Residues: CASSLSLAGSTDTQYF.

The chain combines TRBV5-1 with TRBJ2-1; possible D gene TRBD2, 6 bases. Per the germline V gene, CDR1 is SGHRS and CDR2 is YFSETQ. Trimming took off 4 bases at V and 8 bases at J, with 25 bases between the two ends. This CDR3 has 17 amino acids. The CDR3 bases are TGCGCCAGCAGCATAGCTTACACTAGACTGCGGGGCGATGAGCAGTTCTTC. Encoded protein: CASSIAYTRLRGDEQFF.

The chain employs TRBV7-9 and TRBJ2-2; D call uncertain. The V and J ends lost 1 base and 3 bases respectively, with 6 bases between them. The germline V gene has CDR1 SEHNR and CDR2 FQNEAQ (reference sequence). The CDR3 spans 14 residues. CDR3: CASSLDRDTGELFF. For the CDR3, the DNA is TGTGCCAGCAGCTTAGATCGGGACACCGGGGAGCTGTTTTTT.

This clone was found a few times. The CDR3 region has the DNA TGTGCCAGCAGTGAACAGGGAAACTATGGCTACACCTTC. Translating gives CASSEQGNYGYTF. This chain links TRBV6-1 with TRBJ1-2; TRBD1 might be the D (5 bases). The CDR3 totals 13 residues. V was cut by 2 bases and J by 2 bases, with 6 bases left in between. CDR1 MNHNS and CDR2 SASEGT come from the germline V gene.

This sequence joins TRBV28 and TRBJ2-5; 11 bases agree with TRBD2. V lost 4 bases and J lost 3; bases outside the gene matches: 10. Germline V CDR1 and CDR2: MDHEN, SYDVKM. CDR3 length equals 17 residues. CDR3 sequence (DNA): TGTGCCAGCAGTTCGCCACGGACTAGCGGGTCTGAAGAGACCCAGTACTTC. It codes for CASSSPRTSGSEETQYF. The full variable domain, rest sourced from reference TRBV28 and TRBJ2-5, is DVKVTQSSRYLVKRTGEKVFLECVQDMDHENMFWYRQDPGLGLRLIYFSYDVKMKEKGDIPEGYSVSREKKERFSLILESASTNQTSMYLCASSSPRTSGSEETQYFGPGTRLLVL.

This clone is a singleton in its sample. One end of the junction varies from germline; a read error may be responsible. V and J are TRBV6-6 and TRBJ1-1, with D uncertain. Germline V gene lookup returns CDR1 MNHNY and CDR2 SVGAGI (reference sequence). CDR3 size: 14 residues. The CDR3 protein is CASSSLQVNTEAFF. The DNA of the CDR3 is TGTGCCAGCAGCTCTCTTCAAGTTAACACCGAAGCTTTCTTT.

This rearrangement joins TRBV14 to TRBJ1-1, with no clear D. Germline V lookup: CDR1 SGHDN, CDR2 FVKESK. V was trimmed by 0 bases and J by 4 bases, leaving 9 bases between them. CDR3 size: 14 residues. The CDR3 loop is CASSQDRGITEAFF. CDR3 nucleotide sequence: TGTGCCAGCAGCCAAGACAGAGGGATCACTGAAGCTTTCTTT.

The CDR3 nucleotides are TGTGCCAGCAGTTACGGCGTCCCGGGGAATGAGCAGTTCTTC. Protein product: CASSYGVPGNEQFF. The chain uses TRBV6-5 and TRBJ2-1, with a possible D match to TRBD2 (5 bases). CDR3 length equals 14 residues. Germline assignment: CDR1 MNHEY and CDR2 SVGAGI. V was clipped by 2 bases and J by 7 bases, with 12 bases between them.

The chain combines TRBV5-1 with TRBJ1-2, with TRBD1 matching 7 bases. The CDR3 loop spans 13 amino acids. The trim removed 3 bases at V and 7 bases at J, leaving 6 bases unmatched. Germline-derived CDR1 and CDR2 are SGHRS and YFSETQ. This chain's CDR3 is CASSSGQAVGYTF. CDR3 bases: TGCGCCAGCAGCTCCGGACAGGCTGTTGGCTACACCTTC.

The gene calls are TRBV5-8 and TRBJ1-5, with a weak D call TRBD1 (5 bases). This CDR3 comprises 15 residues. Per the germline V gene, CDR1 is SGHTS and CDR2 is YDEGEE. Deletions cut 0 bases from V and 5 bases from J, with 12 bases between. In nucleotides, the CDR3 is TGTGCCAGCAGCTTGGTACGCAGGGAGGATCAGCCCCAGCATTTT. As protein: CASSLVRREDQPQHF.

The chain is built from TRBV10-2 and TRBJ1-3; 7 bases fit TRBD1. Per germline, CDR1 WSHSY and CDR2 SAAADI. J was trimmed by 2 bases and V by 0 bases; bases with no gene match: 1. The CDR3 has 15 amino acids. The CDR3 nucleotides are TGCGCCAGCAGTGAGTCAGGGGGCACTGGAAACACCATATATTTT. Protein sequence: CASSESGGTGNTIYF.

The J gene is TRBJ1-1, the V gene TRBV6-5, with 8 bases fitting TRBD1. With 0 bases clipped from V and 5 bases from J, the junction kept 5 bases outside the gene matches. CDR1 is MNHEY, CDR2 SVGAGI, per germline. This CDR3 has 15 residues. CDR3 in amino acids: CASSYSPGGDTEAFF. CDR3 coding DNA: TGTGCCAGCAGTTACTCACCAGGGGGCGATACTGAAGCTTTCTTT.

This clone was seen more than once but under ten times. The chain links TRBV10-3 to TRBJ2-3, with a weak D call TRBD2 (6 bases). Germline lookup yields CDR1 ENHRY and CDR2 SYGVKD. The CDR3 is 13 residues long. Trimming pared 11 bases from V and 6 bases from J, leaving 18 bases between. CDR3 loop: CAQGASEGDTQYF. CDR3 nucleotides: TGTGCCCAAGGGGCTAGCGAGGGGGATACGCAGTATTTT.

V gene TRBV5-6 combines with J gene TRBJ1-2; D is perhaps TRBD1 (6 bases). The CDR3 is 13 residues long. Trimming left V 2 bases short and J 6 bases short, with 11 bases between. The germline gives CDR1 SGHDT, CDR2 YYEEEE. Written as DNA, the CDR3 is TGTGCCAGCAGCTTACCCGGGACAAATGGCTACACCTTC. Translated, it gives CASSLPGTNGYTF. Complete variable domain (other parts from reference TRBV5-6 and TRBJ1-2): DAGVTQSPTHLIKTRGQQVTLRCSPKSGHDTVSWYQQALGQGPQFIFQYYEEEERQRGNFPDRFSGHQFPNYSSELNVNALLLGDSALYLCASSLPGTNGYTFGSGTRLTVV.

This chain joins TRBV7-9 and TRBJ2-1, with 8 bases matching TRBD2. The CDR3 loop spans 17 amino acids. Trimming cost V 2 bases and J 0 bases; bases outside gene matches: 6. Germline V CDR1 and CDR2: SEHNR, FQNEAQ (reference sequence). The CDR3 sequence: CASSLHTSGRSYNEQFF. The CDR3 bases are TGTGCCAGCAGCTTACACACTAGCGGCCGCTCCTACAATGAGCAGTTCTTC.